These 31 T cell receptor beta chains share one sample of origin, sequenced in a study of CD8+ T cells in alopecia areata. Reverse transcription of extracted RNA yielded cDNA, which provided the sequencing template. Measured with immunoSEQ multiplex PCR; TCRdb has only the in-frame clones, and not every one. The table has 90,000 to 150,000 clones, about 50% seen once. This sample's treatment: oral pan-JAK inhibitor, 5-10 mg twice daily. The sequencing here drew on CD4+ T cells sorted from blood, taken at week 4, from a patient treated with tofacitinib. Receptors were obtained from a human donor with alopecia areata.

The chain is built from TRBV5-1 and TRBJ1-1; 9 nucleotides line up with TRBD1. The J segment lost 3 bases and the V segment lost 2 bases, leaving 2 bases of the junction unmatched. This CDR3 contains 14 residues. Germline CDR1 and CDR2: SGHRS and YFSETQ. CDR3 region: CASSFTGGYTEAFF. CDR3 nucleotide sequence: TGCGCCAGCAGCTTTACAGGGGGCTACACTGAAGCTTTCTTT.

This chain connects TRBV29-1 to TRBJ1-2; D is uncertain. The CDR3 has 12 amino acids. V gave up 6 bases and J gave up 2 bases, with 10 bases separating them. Germline CDR1 and CDR2: SQVTM and ANQGSEA. CDR3 protein: CSVEVRNYGYTF. In DNA, the CDR3 is TGCAGCGTAGAGGTCCGGAACTATGGCTACACCTTC.

The chain employs TRBV18 and TRBJ1-4; possible D gene TRBD1, 5 bases. The germline V gene has CDR1 KGHSH and CDR2 LQKENI. The CDR3 is 13 amino acids. Between the trimmed V and J ends, which lost 4 bases and 7 bases, there was a span of 10 bases. The CDR3 is CASSQGVGEKLFF. Written as DNA, the CDR3 is TGTGCCAGCTCACAAGGGGTTGGTGAAAAACTGTTTTTT.

This clone was seen more than once but under ten times. The chain links TRBV9 to TRBJ2-7; D might be TRBD1 or TRBD2, each matching 5 bases. Germline-derived CDR1 and CDR2 are SGDLS and YYNGEE. Trimming pared 2 bases from V and 9 bases from J, leaving 15 bases between. This CDR3 spans 13 amino acids. In DNA, the CDR3 is TGTGCCAGCAGCGTCGACCTTAGTGGGGGGCAGTACTTC. Amino acid sequence: CASSVDLSGGQYF. Variable domain in full (rest from reference TRBV9 and TRBJ2-7): DSGVTQTPKHLITATGQRVTLRCSPRSGDLSVYWYQQSLDQGLQFLIQYYNGEERAKGNILERFSAQQFPDLHSELNLSSLELGDSALYFCASSVDLSGGQYFGPGTRLTVT.

The CDR3 DNA reads TGCAGCGTGGCCAGGACAGAGACCCAGTACTTC. Translation: CSVARTETQYF. The J gene is TRBJ2-5, the V gene TRBV29-1, with D hard to call. Germline CDR1 reads SQVTM; CDR2 reads ANQGSEA. Deletions cut 6 bases from V and 4 bases from J, with 9 bases between. The CDR3 loop spans 11 amino acids.

V and J are TRBV4-1 and TRBJ1-1; TRBD1 matches at 7 bases. Germline V gives CDR1 MGHRA, CDR2 YSYEKL. V lost 4 bases to trimming and J lost 0 bases; unmatched junction nucleotides: 11. The CDR3 loop spans 17 amino acids. CDR3 loop: CASSPGQARGLNTEAFF. The CDR3 region has the DNA TGCGCCAGCAGCCCAGGACAGGCACGAGGGTTGAACACTGAAGCTTTCTTT.

This chain joins TRBV5-1 and TRBJ2-1; D unclear. This CDR3 is 17 amino acids long. Germline CDR1 SGHRS, CDR2 YFSETQ. V gave up 0 bases and J gave up 0 bases, with 13 bases separating them. This CDR3 is CASSLVAGSSSYNEQFF. The CDR3 DNA reads TGCGCCAGCAGCTTGGTGGCAGGTTCGAGCTCCTACAATGAGCAGTTCTTC. Based on the CDR3 plus reference TRBV5-1 and TRBJ2-1, the full variable domain is KAGVTQTPRYLIKTRGQQVTLSCSPISGHRSVSWYQQTPGQGLQFLFEYFSETQRNKGNFPGRFSGRQFSNSRSEMNVSTLELGDSALYLCASSLVAGSSSYNEQFFGPGTRLTVL.

This clone was counted only a few times. The chain recombines TRBV5-1 with TRBJ1-6; 8 bases line up with TRBD1. The trim removed 1 base at V and 0 bases at J, leaving 12 bases unmatched. This CDR3 has 20 amino acids. CDR1 is SGHRS, CDR2 YFSETQ, per germline. The CDR3 reads CASSLYYQGASSSYNSPLHF. DNA of the CDR3: TGCGCCAGCAGCTTGTATTACCAGGGGGCGTCTTCCTCCTATAATTCACCCCTCCACTTT.

The CDR3 region is CASRTTANTEAFF. CDR3 DNA sequence: TGTGCCAGCAGGACGACAGCGAACACTGAAGCTTTCTTT. This sequence joins TRBV28 and TRBJ1-1, with D perhaps TRBD1 (5 bases). The CDR3 spans 13 residues. The V end was cut by 6 bases, the J end by 1 base, with 9 bases between. Germline V gene sequence: CDR1 MDHEN, CDR2 SYDVKM.

The chain carries TRBV20-1 and TRBJ2-4; weak D call: TRBD1 (5 bases). Per the germline V gene, CDR1 is DFQATT and CDR2 is SNEGSKA (reference sequence). V shed 1 base and J shed 7 bases, with 5 bases lying between them. CDR3 size: 11 residues. CDR3 in amino acids: CSARGQNIQYF. The CDR3, as DNA: TGCAGTGCTAGAGGACAGAACATTCAGTACTTC.

V and J are TRBV4-1 and TRBJ2-1; the match to TRBD2 covers 11 bases. Germline V gives CDR1 MGHRA, CDR2 YSYEKL. The V segment lost 0 bases and the J segment 5 bases; nucleotides outside the gene matches: 9. There are 18 residues in the CDR3. The CDR3 here is CASSQEVGTSGGNNEQFF. For the CDR3, the DNA is TGCGCCAGCAGCCAAGAGGTAGGGACTAGCGGAGGAAACAATGAGCAGTTCTTC.

The chain employs TRBV18 and TRBJ2-5; D call uncertain. The V gene lost 2 bases and the J gene lost 4 bases, with 17 bases spanning the gap. CDR3 length: 16 amino acids. Germline CDR1 reads KGHSH; CDR2 reads LQKENI. CDR3 residues: CASSPNPWSNRETQYF. The CDR3 DNA reads as TGTGCCAGCTCACCAAATCCTTGGTCTAACCGAGAGACCCAGTACTTC.

The rearrangement joins TRBV4-1 to TRBJ1-1; D uncertain. The CDR3 contains 13 residues. Germline loops: CDR1 MGHRA, CDR2 YSYEKL. The V gene lost 4 bases and the J gene lost 1 base, with 7 bases spanning the gap. Written as DNA, the CDR3 is TGCGCCAGCAGCCCGCGGTGGAACACTGAAGCTTTCTTT. Its protein is CASSPRWNTEAFF.

The V and J genes are TRBV5-1 and TRBJ1-1; possibly TRBD1 for D (5 bases). The germline gives CDR1 SGHRS, CDR2 YFSETQ. Between the trimmed V and J ends, which lost 4 bases and 4 bases, there was a span of 17 bases. The CDR3 contains 15 residues. The DNA for the CDR3 is TGCGCCAGCAGCCCGCGGGCCCTGGGGGGCACTGAAGCTTTCTTT. It translates to CASSPRALGGTEAFF.

With regard to this clone: The same CDR3 is also encoded by other DNA sequences in this sample. The chain carries TRBV30 and TRBJ1-2, with D unclear. The germline gives CDR1 GTSNPN, CDR2 SVGIG (reference sequence). The ends were cut back, 0 bases at V and 7 bases at J, with 9 bases in the middle. The CDR3 extends over 12 amino acids. The CDR3 is CAWSVLGSGYTF. Written as DNA, the CDR3 is TGTGCCTGGAGTGTACTGGGGTCTGGCTACACCTTC. The whole variable domain, filled in from reference TRBV30 and TRBJ1-2, reads SQTIHQWPATLVQPVGSPLSLECTVEGTSNPNLYWYRQAAGRGLQLLFYSVGIGQISSEVPQNLSASRPQDRQFILSSKKLLLSDSGFYLCAWSVLGSGYTFGSGTRLTVV.

The chain joins TRBV9 to TRBJ2-7; D gene unclear. Trimming cost V 3 bases and J 7 bases, with 20 bases left between them. Germline lookup yields CDR1 SGDLS and CDR2 YYNGEE. The CDR3 loop spans 15 amino acids. In DNA form, the CDR3 reads TGTGCCAGCAGCGCAGCACTGGGCTCCAGTGGGGAGCAGTACTTC. Encoded protein: CASSAALGSSGEQYF.

This clone showed up just a few times. The chain employs TRBV29-1 and TRBJ2-3; a weak D match, TRBD1 (5 bases). This CDR3 has 11 amino acids. Germline values: CDR1 SQVTM, CDR2 ANQGSEA. The CDR3 protein is CVGQRLDTQYF. The DNA for the CDR3 is TGCGTGGGGCAGAGACTGGATACGCAGTATTTT.

The chain couples TRBV6-5 to TRBJ1-5, with 12 bases matching TRBD1. V lost 5 bases to trimming and J lost 5 bases; unmatched junction nucleotides: 4. Germline CDR1 is MNHEY and CDR2 is SVGAGI. The CDR3 totals 15 residues. CDR3 nucleotide sequence: TGTGCCAGCAGTACAGGGACAGGGGGCTATCAGCCCCAGCATTTT. Translation: CASSTGTGGYQPQHF.

This clone was detected only once. J is TRBJ1-1 and V is TRBV5-6; 7 positions match TRBD1. This CDR3 is built from 16 residues. V shed 5 bases, J shed 2 bases, and the junction held 12 bases outside the gene matches. CDR1 and CDR2 (germline): SGHDT, YYEEEE. The CDR3 sequence is CASSWDKGALNTEAFF. The DNA of the CDR3 is TGTGCCAGCAGTTGGGATAAGGGGGCTCTCAACACTGAAGCTTTCTTT. Variable domain in full (rest from reference TRBV5-6 and TRBJ1-1): DAGVTQSPTHLIKTRGQQVTLRCSPKSGHDTVSWYQQALGQGPQFIFQYYEEEERQRGNFPDRFSGHQFPNYSSELNVNALLLGDSALYLCASSWDKGALNTEAFFGQGTRLTVV.

Here the CDR3 DNA reads TGCGCCAGCAGCCACTGGACCGGGACTAACACAGATACGCAGTATTTT. Translation gives CASSHWTGTNTDTQYF. This chain joins TRBV4-1 and TRBJ2-3, with 7 bases lining up with TRBD2. The length of the CDR3 is 16 residues. Germline V lookup: CDR1 MGHRA, CDR2 YSYEKL. The V and J ends lost 3 bases and 2 bases, in that order; junction bases with no gene match: 8.

This clone was recorded once. This chain links TRBV25-1 with TRBJ1-4; tentatively, D is TRBD1 (5 bases). This CDR3 has 12 amino acids. V was trimmed by 7 bases and J by 8 bases, leaving 11 bases between them. Germline lookup yields CDR1 MGHDK and CDR2 SYGVNS. CDR3 bases: TGTGCCAGCACGGGACGGGGGGAAAAACTGTTTTTT. Protein: CASTGRGEKLFF. The full variable domain, completed using reference TRBV25-1 and TRBJ1-4, is EADIYQTPRYLVIGTGKKITLECSQTMGHDKMYWYQQDPGMELHLIHYSYGVNSTEKGDLSSESTVSRIRTEHFPLTLESARPSHTSQYLCASTGRGEKLFFGSGTQLSVL.

This chain links TRBV30 with TRBJ2-7, with D maybe TRBD2 (6 bases). Trimming shortened V by 1 base and J by 9 bases, and 10 bases separated the two germline ends. From germline, CDR1 is GTSNPN and CDR2 SVGIG (reference sequence). The CDR3 is made up of 11 amino acids. CDR3 sequence reads: CAWSGRAMQYF. CDR3 coding DNA: TGTGCCTGGAGTGGGAGGGCTATGCAGTACTTC. The full variable domain, completed using reference TRBV30 and TRBJ2-7, is SQTIHQWPATLVQPVGSPLSLECTVEGTSNPNLYWYRQAAGRGLQLLFYSVGIGQISSEVPQNLSASRPQDRQFILSSKKLLLSDSGFYLCAWSGRAMQYFGPGTRLTVT.

The CDR3 DNA reads TGTGCCATCAGTGCAGGGGGCGACTATGGCTACACCTTC. Its protein product is CAISAGGDYGYTF. The chain combines TRBV10-3 with TRBJ1-2; the match to TRBD1 covers 8 bases. The ends lost 4 bases at V and 3 bases at J; junction bases unmatched: 1. Looked up from germline, CDR1 is ENHRY and CDR2 is SYGVKD. CDR3 length: 13 amino acids.

The chain joins TRBV7-9 to TRBJ1-5; D ambiguous. The CDR3 has 15 amino acids. CDR1 and CDR2 from the germline V gene are SEHNR and FQNEAQ (reference sequence). The V gene lost 1 base and the J gene lost 6 bases, with 13 bases spanning the gap. CDR3 loop: CASSLGGVVGQPQHF. The CDR3 DNA is TGTGCCAGCAGCTTAGGTGGGGTTGTGGGTCAGCCCCAGCATTTT.

V gene TRBV5-1 combines with J gene TRBJ2-2; D unclear. Germline lookup yields CDR1 SGHRS and CDR2 YFSETQ. The V end was cut by 4 bases, the J end by 3 bases, with 16 bases between. This CDR3 is built from 16 residues. The CDR3 DNA reads as TGCGCCAGCAGCCCCAAGATCCATTCGGACACCGGGGAGCTGTTTTTT. Its protein product is CASSPKIHSDTGELFF.

The gene calls are TRBV5-6 and TRBJ2-1, with D unclear. Germline lookup yields CDR1 SGHDT and CDR2 YYEEEE. V lost 2 bases and J 6 bases, leaving 6 bases between the germline ends. CDR3 length: 12 amino acids. CDR3 amino acids: CASSFGLNEQFF. The CDR3 DNA reads as TGTGCCAGCAGCTTCGGTCTCAATGAGCAGTTCTTC.

This chain joins TRBV6-5 and TRBJ2-7, with D maybe TRBD1 (5 bases). The CDR3 sequence is 11 residues long. Germline CDR1 reads MNHEY; CDR2 reads SVGAGI. V was shortened by 5 bases and J by 4 bases, with 6 bases between the two germline ends. The CDR3 nucleotides are TGTGCCAGCAGTGGGGCTTACGAGCAGTACTTC. Translating it yields CASSGAYEQYF.

This clone was picked up a small number of times. The chain combines TRBV9 with TRBJ2-3; perhaps TRBD2 as D (6 bases). Germline CDR1 is SGDLS and CDR2 is YYNGEE. V was trimmed by 3 bases and J by 5 bases, leaving 10 bases between them. The length of the CDR3 is 13 residues. In DNA form, the CDR3 reads TGTGCCAGCAGCGCGACCGGGGGAGATACGCAGTATTTT. Its protein product is CASSATGGDTQYF.

The chain employs TRBV5-1 and TRBJ1-2, with D perhaps TRBD1 (6 bases). The CDR3 is 13 amino acids. With 1 base removed from V and 6 bases from J, the gap between germline ends came to 10 bases. CDR1 is SGHRS, CDR2 YFSETQ, per germline. The CDR3 loop is CASSLNRVDGYTF. CDR3 coding DNA: TGCGCCAGCAGCTTGAACAGGGTTGATGGCTACACCTTC.

The rearrangement links TRBV29-1 to TRBJ2-7; 8 bases align to TRBD2. V dropped 5 bases and J dropped 4; count of bases not matched to a gene: 7. This CDR3 has 13 residues. Germline values: CDR1 SQVTM, CDR2 ANQGSEA. This chain's CDR3 is CSVSPSGGYEQYF. CDR3 DNA: TGCAGCGTTTCCCCCAGCGGGGGTTACGAGCAGTACTTC.

As regards this clone: In the same sample, other DNA sequences code for this CDR3. The chain has TRBV29-1 and TRBJ1-1, with D uncertain. The length of the CDR3 is 13 residues. Germline V gene sequence: CDR1 SQVTM, CDR2 ANQGSEA. V was cut by 3 bases and J by 0 bases, with 8 bases left in between. This CDR3 is CSVEGRLNTEAFF. The CDR3 bases are TGCAGCGTTGAGGGCAGGCTGAACACTGAAGCTTTCTTT.